This TCR beta chain was recorded in a study of blood T cell repertoires in COVID-19. Whole-study context: The study drew acute and convalescent COVID-19 samples from the United States, Italy and Spain. PBMCs, B-cell-depleted T cells, or T cells were the source of the cDNA or gDNA that made up the material.

In the study's own analysis: Reference gene primer amplification gave nucleated cell count estimates. The protocol was immunoSEQ multiplex PCR, while the TCRdb copy is restricted to in-frame clones and leaves out a portion. V and J calls and clone size are copied from that table; D and trimming were computed from the DNA. The sample has approximately 390,000 clones; 85% to 90% are singletons. This CDR3 region has 14 residues. The germline CDR1 and CDR2 sequences are LNHNV and YYDKDF (reference sequence). With 3 bases clipped from V and 4 bases from J, the junction kept 5 bases outside the gene matches. The table lists this clone with a count of one.

The rearrangement links TRBV15 to TRBJ2-7; 8 bases fit TRBD1. Material: peripheral blood. The sequence derives from a man between 18 and 29 years old with active or convalescent COVID-19. CDR3 sequence (DNA): TGTGCCACCAGCAGCCGGACAGGGAGTTACGAGCAGTACTTC. It yields the protein CATSSRTGSYEQYF.